Below, 26 T cell receptor beta chains from the same sample are listed, as sequenced in a study of Ad26.COV2.S vaccination and SARS-CoV-2 variants. Sequencing used immunoSEQ multiplex PCR; TCRdb keeps in-frame clones, though not all of them. Among about 450,000 clones listed, 75% to 90% were seen once. Treatment here: around 19 received Ad26.COV2.S at low or high dose, single or two shots; 5 received placebo; per-sample allocation not given. At day 63 after the first vaccine or placebo injection, samples were drawn. The starting material was peripheral blood, obtained in a trial of Ad26.COV2.S vaccine versus placebo. These receptors were obtained from a person between 18 and 65 years old who received the Ad26.COV2.S COVID-19 vaccine or a placebo.

This chain uses TRBV7-3 with TRBJ2-1, with D hard to call. Deletions cut 5 bases from V and 7 bases from J, with 12 bases between. Germline V gene lookup returns CDR1 SGHTA and CDR2 FQGTGA. The CDR3 is 13 residues long. CDR3 in amino acids: CASSPPNLNEQFF. CDR3 bases: TGTGCCAGCAGCCCCCCCAACCTTAATGAGCAGTTCTTC.

CDR3 protein: CASSLLPGQHTEAFF. DNA of the CDR3: TGTGCCAGCAGCTTACTTCCGGGACAGCACACTGAAGCTTTCTTT. V and J are TRBV7-3 and TRBJ1-1; TRBD1 matches 7 bases. Germline CDR1 is SGHTA and CDR2 is FQGTGA. The CDR3 totals 15 residues. V was pared by 2 bases and J by 3 bases, with 6 bases of the junction left unmatched.

V and J are TRBV11-1 and TRBJ1-1; D is unresolved. The V gene's germline CDR1 is SGHAT and CDR2 FQDESV (reference sequence). The ends were cut back, 2 bases at V and 3 bases at J, with 7 bases in the middle. The CDR3 runs to 13 residues. The CDR3 protein is CASSLLLDTEAFF. DNA for the CDR3: TGTGCCAGCAGCTTATTACTGGACACTGAAGCTTTCTTT. The variable domain in full, completed from reference TRBV11-1 and TRBJ1-1, reads EAEVAQSPRYKITEKSQAVAFWCDPISGHATLYWYRQILGQGPELLVQFQDESVVDDSQLPKDRFSAERLKGVDSTLKIQPAELGDSAMYLCASSLLLDTEAFFGQGTRLTVV.

This clone was observed once. The chain is built from TRBV5-1 and TRBJ1-5; D might be TRBD1 (5 bases). This CDR3 spans 17 amino acids. Germline CDR1 SGHRS, CDR2 YFSETQ. With 0 bases removed from V and 0 bases from J, the gap between germline ends came to 13 bases. The CDR3 DNA follows: TGCGCCAGCAGCTTGGGGTCGGAGACAGATAGCAATCAGCCCCAGCATTTT. Protein product: CASSLGSETDSNQPQHF.

The chain links TRBV6-6 to TRBJ2-7; 9 bases are shared with TRBD1. The germline gives CDR1 MNHNY, CDR2 SVGAGI (reference sequence). V gave up 5 bases and J gave up 5 bases; unmatched junction bases: 7. The CDR3 sequence is 14 residues long. The CDR3 nucleotides read TGTGCCAGCAGTGCCGGGACAGGGATTAACGAGCAGTACTTC. The encoded protein is CASSAGTGINEQYF.

The gene calls are TRBV4-2 and TRBJ1-6; 7 bases map to TRBD1. Trimming took 0 bases from V and 10 from J; bases not matched to a gene: 12. This CDR3 has 17 amino acids. CDR1 is LGHNA and CDR2 is YNFKEQ in the germline V gene. The CDR3 protein is CASSQDGRTGSLSPLHF. CDR3 in DNA: TGTGCCAGCAGCCAAGATGGGAGGACAGGTTCGCTGTCACCCCTCCACTTT.

As DNA, the CDR3 is TGCGCCAGCAGCTTGGCTGCAGGGCGAAACACTGAAGCTTTCTTT. This encodes CASSLAAGRNTEAFF. The genes are TRBV5-1 and TRBJ1-1; weak D call: TRBD1 (5 bases). Looked up from germline, CDR1 is SGHRS and CDR2 is YFSETQ. Trimming pared 0 bases from V and 2 bases from J, leaving 11 bases between. The CDR3 is 15 amino acids.

This clone was observed a few times. The rearrangement links TRBV2 to TRBJ2-2, with TRBD2 matching over 10 bases. V lost 8 bases to trimming and J lost 2 bases; unmatched junction nucleotides: 8. Germline CDR1 reads SNHLY; CDR2 reads FYNNEI. CDR3 length equals 16 residues. The CDR3 is CASSPLAGGNTGELFF. In nucleotides, the CDR3 is TGTGCCAGCTCGCCATTAGCGGGAGGTAACACCGGGGAGCTGTTTTTT. The entire variable domain, with the rest obtained from reference TRBV2 and TRBJ2-2, is as follows: EPEVTQTPSHQVTQMGQEVILRCVPISNHLYFYWYRQILGQKVEFLVSFYNNEISEKSEIFDDQFSVERPDGSNFTLKIRSTKLEDSAMYFCASSPLAGGNTGELFFGEGSRLTVL.

The chain links TRBV30 to TRBJ1-2; 9 bases match TRBD1. The length of the CDR3 is 15 residues. Germline CDR1 is GTSNPN and CDR2 is SVGIG (reference sequence). The V and J ends lost 3 bases and 5 bases, in that order; junction bases with no gene match: 10. CDR3 in DNA: TGTGCCTGGAGAGTGAGGACAGGGGATTTTTATGGCTACACCTTC. This codes for CAWRVRTGDFYGYTF. Looking up the rest from reference TRBV30 and TRBJ1-2 gives the full variable domain: SQTIHQWPATLVQPVGSPLSLECTVEGTSNPNLYWYRQAAGRGLQLLFYSVGIGQISSEVPQNLSASRPQDRQFILSSKKLLLSDSGFYLCAWRVRTGDFYGYTFGSGTRLTVV.

This clone was counted a single time. V and J are TRBV19 and TRBJ1-5; 7 nucleotides agree with TRBD1. The germline V gene has CDR1 LNHDA and CDR2 SQIVND (reference sequence). J lost 9 bases, V lost 9 bases, and 14 bases had no gene match. This CDR3 spans 14 amino acids. The CDR3 reads CASMGQRGGLPQHF. CDR3 nucleotide sequence: TGTGCCAGCATGGGACAGAGGGGTGGTCTGCCCCAGCATTTT.

The chain joins TRBV24-1 to TRBJ1-5; 10 nucleotides agree with TRBD1. V lost 4 bases to trimming and J lost 4 bases; unmatched junction nucleotides: 6. Germline V lookup: CDR1 KGHDR, CDR2 SFDVKD. CDR3 length: 16 residues. The CDR3 spells CATSDPGTGENQPQHF. The DNA for the CDR3 is TGTGCCACCAGTGACCCCGGGACAGGGGAGAATCAGCCCCAGCATTTT.

J is TRBJ2-1 and V is TRBV15, with 10 bases fitting TRBD2. With V trimmed by 0 bases and J by 11 bases, 10 bases remained unmatched. Germline CDR1 reads LNHNV; CDR2 reads YYDKDF (reference sequence). The CDR3 extends over 16 amino acids. As DNA, the CDR3 is TGTGCCACCAGCAGAGATCGGGGTAGCGGGGGGCCCCAGCAGTTCTTC. Translation: CATSRDRGSGGPQQFF.

The rearrangement uses TRBV30 and TRBJ1-1; no reliable D call. The CDR3 has 15 residues. Germline assignment: CDR1 GTSNPN and CDR2 SVGIG (reference sequence). Trimming removed 0 bases from V and 1 base from J, with 12 bases in between. The CDR3 here is CAWSVLGHSNTEAFF. CDR3 DNA: TGTGCCTGGAGTGTATTAGGCCATTCGAACACTGAAGCTTTCTTT. Based on the CDR3 plus reference TRBV30 and TRBJ1-1, the full variable domain is SQTIHQWPATLVQPVGSPLSLECTVEGTSNPNLYWYRQAAGRGLQLLFYSVGIGQISSEVPQNLSASRPQDRQFILSSKKLLLSDSGFYLCAWSVLGHSNTEAFFGQGTRLTVV.

The gene calls are TRBV10-3 and TRBJ2-7; D uncertain. Germline V CDR1 and CDR2: ENHRY, SYGVKD. The CDR3 runs to 11 residues. Trimming stripped 7 bases from V and 3 bases from J, with 7 bases between. CDR3 sequence reads: CAITDGYEQYV. The CDR3 region has the DNA TGTGCCATCACTGACGGCTACGAGCAGTACGTC.

The chain joins TRBV7-3 to TRBJ1-1; no reliable D call. The germline V gene encodes CDR1 SGHTA and CDR2 FQGTGA. The CDR3 runs to 13 residues. V lost 0 bases and J 9 bases, leaving 11 bases between the germline ends. The CDR3 coding sequence is TGTGCCAGCAGCTTAACATGGCCGCAGCAAGCTTTCTTT. It is translated as CASSLTWPQQAFF.

The rearrangement links TRBV21-1 to TRBJ2-7; the table's D call of TRBD1 was not tested on the DNA. TRBV21-1 is reported as a pseudogene. The CDR3 is 16 amino acids. The CDR3 is CASQGLEGQETHEQYV. The CDR3 DNA follows: TGTGCCAGCCAGGGGTTAGAGGGACAGGAGACACACGAGCAGTACGTC.

This clone was detected a few times. The chain recombines TRBV2 with TRBJ2-1; TRBD2 matches 10 bases. Germline-derived CDR1 and CDR2 are SNHLY and FYNNEI. CDR3 length equals 13 residues. The ends lost 7 bases at V and 6 bases at J; junction bases unmatched: 3. CDR3 sequence: CASKREGVNEQFF. The CDR3, as DNA: TGTGCCAGCAAGCGGGAGGGAGTCAATGAGCAGTTCTTC.

The rearrangement joins TRBV7-2 to TRBJ1-2, with TRBD1 matching over 8 bases. Germline assignment: CDR1 SGHTA and CDR2 FQGNSA. The CDR3 spans 13 residues. With 4 bases clipped from V and 6 bases from J, the junction kept 4 bases outside the gene matches. The CDR3 is CASSWPGQDGYTF. DNA of the CDR3: TGTGCCAGCAGCTGGCCGGGACAGGATGGCTACACCTTC.

The rearrangement joins TRBV19 to TRBJ2-2; 10 bases are a match to TRBD1. CDR3 size: 18 residues. Germline CDR1 and CDR2: LNHDA and SQIVND (reference sequence). Trimming removed 7 bases from V and 6 bases from J; junction bases left unmatched: 17. CDR3 sequence: CASTRQSLGQGRSGELFF. The CDR3 region has the DNA TGTGCCAGTACCCGACAATCTTTGGGACAGGGGAGGTCCGGGGAGCTGTTTTTT.

This chain links TRBV2 with TRBJ1-2, with 8 bases aligning to TRBD1. The germline V gene encodes CDR1 SNHLY and CDR2 FYNNEI. V lost 5 bases to trimming and J lost 2 bases; unmatched junction nucleotides: 7. The CDR3 is 15 residues long. The CDR3 nucleotides read TGTGCCAGCAGTAAATGGGACAGGATGAACTATGGCTACACCTTC. Its protein is CASSKWDRMNYGYTF.

This clone was recorded once. The chain combines TRBV6-5 with TRBJ1-2; a possible D gene is TRBD1 (5 bases). CDR3 length: 15 residues. Germline V gene lookup returns CDR1 MNHEY and CDR2 SVGAGI. Trimming left V 5 bases short and J 2 bases short, with 15 bases between. The CDR3 DNA reads TGTGCCAGCAGTAGTGGGTGGGGCAGGAACTATGGCTACACCTTC. Protein: CASSSGWGRNYGYTF.

The genes are TRBV7-2 and TRBJ1-5, with D hard to call. V lost 2 bases to trimming and J lost 10 bases, with 18 bases between them. There are 15 residues in the CDR3. Germline CDR1 is SGHTA and CDR2 is FQGNSA. The CDR3 bases are TGTGCCAGCAGCTTAACTTACGACGGTGGAAATCCCCAGCATTTT. Translation: CASSLTYDGGNPQHF.

This clone has only a few counts. Other DNA sequences in the sample encode the same CDR3. The chain recombines TRBV5-1 with TRBJ1-5; D is uncertain. Germline V CDR1 and CDR2: SGHRS, YFSETQ. V lost 0 bases and J lost 7, with 8 bases in between. The CDR3 spans 13 residues. The CDR3 spells CASSLVGNQPQHF. The CDR3 DNA is TGCGCCAGCAGCTTGGTCGGGAACCAGCCCCAGCATTTT.

V is TRBV7-8 and J is TRBJ2-2; no firm D call. The CDR3 contains 16 residues. In germline, CDR1 is SGHVS, CDR2 FQNEAQ. V shed 5 bases and J shed 4 bases, with 17 bases lying between them. The CDR3 DNA reads as TGTGCCAGCAGCCCGATCGGCGACCCGGGCACCGGGGAGCTGTTTTTT. Translated, it gives CASSPIGDPGTGELFF. Drawing the rest from reference TRBV7-8 and TRBJ2-2, the complete variable domain is GAGVSQSPRYKVAKRGQDVALRCDPISGHVSLFWYQQALGQGPEFLTYFQNEAQLDKSGLPSDRFFAERPEGSVSTLKIQRTQQEDSAVYLCASSPIGDPGTGELFFGEGSRLTVL.

As to this clone: The same CDR3 also results from other DNA sequences found in this sample. J is TRBJ1-1 and V is TRBV30; D is ambiguous. This CDR3 comprises 13 residues. Trimming took off 0 bases at V and 2 bases at J, with 7 bases between the two ends. Germline V lookup: CDR1 GTSNPN, CDR2 SVGIG (reference sequence). CDR3 amino acids: CAWSVLRNTEAFF. CDR3 nucleotides: TGTGCCTGGAGTGTACTCCGAAACACTGAAGCTTTCTTT.

The rearrangement joins TRBV7-3 to TRBJ1-1; TRBD1 matches at 7 bases. The CDR3 contains 13 residues. Trimming at V came to 7 bases and at J to 11 bases, leaving 13 bases not matched to a gene. CDR1 and CDR2 (germline): SGHTA, FQGTGA. The CDR3 is CASTPRPGGEAFF. The CDR3 region has the DNA TGTGCCAGCACCCCGCGGCCAGGGGGAGAGGCTTTCTTT.